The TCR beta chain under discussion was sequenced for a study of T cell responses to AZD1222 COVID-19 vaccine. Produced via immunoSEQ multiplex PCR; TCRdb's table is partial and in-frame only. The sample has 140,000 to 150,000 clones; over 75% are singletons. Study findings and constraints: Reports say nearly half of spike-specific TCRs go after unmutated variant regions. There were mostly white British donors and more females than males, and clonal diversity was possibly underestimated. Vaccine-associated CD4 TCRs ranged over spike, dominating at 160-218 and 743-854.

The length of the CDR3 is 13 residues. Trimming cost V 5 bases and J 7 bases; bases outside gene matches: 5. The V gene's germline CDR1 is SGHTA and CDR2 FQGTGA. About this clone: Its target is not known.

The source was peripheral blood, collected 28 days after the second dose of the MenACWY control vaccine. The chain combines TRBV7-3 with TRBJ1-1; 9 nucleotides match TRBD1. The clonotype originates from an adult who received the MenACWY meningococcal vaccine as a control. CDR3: CASSPGQGFEAFF. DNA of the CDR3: TGTGCCAGCAGCCCTGGACAGGGGTTTGAAGCTTTCTTT.